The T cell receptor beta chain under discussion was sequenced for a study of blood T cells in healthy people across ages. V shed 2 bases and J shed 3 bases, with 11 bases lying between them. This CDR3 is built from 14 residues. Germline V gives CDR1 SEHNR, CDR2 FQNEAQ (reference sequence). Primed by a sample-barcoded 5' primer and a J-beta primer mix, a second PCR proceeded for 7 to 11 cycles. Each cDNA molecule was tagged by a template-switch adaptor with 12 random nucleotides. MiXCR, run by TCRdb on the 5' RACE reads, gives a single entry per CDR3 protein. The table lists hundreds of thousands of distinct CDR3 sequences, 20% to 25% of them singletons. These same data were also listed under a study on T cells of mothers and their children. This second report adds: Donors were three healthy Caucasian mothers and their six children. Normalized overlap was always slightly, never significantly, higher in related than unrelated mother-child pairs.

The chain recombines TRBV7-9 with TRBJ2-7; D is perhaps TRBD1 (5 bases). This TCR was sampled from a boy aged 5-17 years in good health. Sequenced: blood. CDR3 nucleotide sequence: TGTGCCAGCAGCTTAACGACAGAATTCTACGAGCAGTACTTC. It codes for CASSLTTEFYEQYF. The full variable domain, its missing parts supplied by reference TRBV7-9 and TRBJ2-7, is DTGVSQNPRHKITKRGQNVTFRCDPISEHNRLYWYRQTLGQGPEFLTYFQNEAQLEKSRLLSDRFSAERPKGSFSTLEIQRTEQGDSAMYLCASSLTTEFYEQYFGPGTRLTVT.